The clone carrying this T cell receptor beta chain was seen ten or more times. TCR beta CDR3 regions were amplified from RNA transcripts. The HTBI primer set drove a first-round RT-PCR of the TCR CDR3. TCRdb itself ran the multiplex PCR reads through MiXCR, one entry per CDR3 protein. Here the sample spans around 300,000 distinct CDR3 sequences, 12% to 15% being singletons. Germline assignment: CDR1 MDHEN and CDR2 SYDVKM. The CDR3 contains 16 residues. V was pared by 3 bases and J by 0 bases, with 11 bases between. The data stem from a study of T cells in Graves' hyperthyroidism and ophthalmopathy. The gene calls are TRBV28 and TRBJ1-4, with D uncertain. This TCR derives from a woman aged 45-65 years with Graves' hyperthyroidism that later progressed to Graves' ophthalmopathy. Sequences were obtained from blood. CDR3 in DNA: TGTGCCAGCAGTTTCCTGGGCGTCGCAACTAATGAAAAACTGTTTTTT. This translates into CASSFLGVATNEKLFF.